The clone carrying this T cell receptor beta chain was seen once. The germline CDR1 and CDR2 sequences are SGHRS and YFSETQ. The CDR3 runs to 17 residues. The ends were cut back, 2 bases at V and 2 bases at J, with 17 bases in the middle. This entry is derived from a study of cytomegalovirus exposure and HLA in healthy donors. The PCR was carried out with 60 Vbeta primers and 13 Jbeta primers. Sequencing used immunoSEQ multiplex PCR; TCRdb keeps in-frame clones, though not all of them. Of 300,000 or so clones listed, 84% are singletons. The TCR was taken from a woman aged 40-49 years in good health and CMV-seropositive. The sequencing input was PBMCs. V gene TRBV5-1 combines with J gene TRBJ2-1; maybe TRBD1 (5 bases). The CDR3 here is CASSLAARQGAYNEQFF. The CDR3 nucleotides read TGCGCCAGCAGCTTAGCTGCCCGTCAGGGTGCCTACAATGAGCAGTTCTTC.